The 18 T cell receptor beta chains below come from one sample, sequenced in a study of T-cell reconstitution after alpha-beta-depleted transplantation in children. The TCRbeta library was prepared with unique molecular identifiers. TCRdb recomputed calls from the PCR reads with MiXCR, one row per CDR3 protein. The sample contains about 540,000 distinct CDR3 sequences, over 25% of which appear only once. The sample here was PBMCs, taken before TCRalphabeta/CD19-depleted stem cell transplant. These receptors originate from a boy under two years old with Wiskott-Aldrich syndrome, due to receive a stem cell transplant.

The V gene is TRBV20-1, the J gene TRBJ1-6; D call uncertain. The CDR3 is made up of 15 amino acids. Trimming took off 4 bases at V and 0 bases at J, with 10 bases between the two ends. Germline V gene lookup returns CDR1 DFQATT and CDR2 SNEGSKA (reference sequence). Written as DNA, the CDR3 is TGCAGTGCTATTGACACGAGCTCCTATAATTCACCCCTCCACTTT. Amino acids: CSAIDTSSYNSPLHF.

This clonotype occurred a few times. The CDR3 spells CASSEARESEQFF. The CDR3, as DNA: TGTGCCAGCAGTGAAGCGAGGGAAAGTGAGCAGTTCTTC. This chain links TRBV25-1 with TRBJ2-1; TRBD2 might be the D (5 bases). The V and J ends lost 2 bases and 9 bases respectively, with 11 bases between them. Per the germline V gene, CDR1 is MGHDK and CDR2 is SYGVNS. This CDR3 comprises 13 residues.

The chain links TRBV7-9 to TRBJ1-2, with D possibly matching TRBD1 (5 bases). Trimming cost V 1 base and J 4 bases, with 16 bases left between them. CDR3 length equals 16 residues. Germline CDR1 and CDR2: SEHNR and FQNEAQ (reference sequence). The CDR3 DNA is TGTGCCAGCAGCTTAGGTACAGCCGGGCAGGGCTATGGCTACACCTTC. Its translation: CASSLGTAGQGYGYTF.

V usage is TRBV20-1 and J usage is TRBJ1-3; the match to TRBD1 covers 10 bases. The CDR3 runs 15 residues. The junction had 4 bases not matched to a gene; V was cut back by 5 bases and J by 0 bases. Per the germline V gene, CDR1 is DFQATT and CDR2 is SNEGSKA (reference sequence). CDR3 loop: CSAGQGGSSGNTIYF. The CDR3 DNA sequence: TGCAGTGCTGGACAGGGGGGTAGCTCTGGAAACACCATATATTTT.

The chain uses TRBV20-1 and TRBJ2-1; 10 bases map to TRBD2. J lost 12 bases, V lost 3 bases, and 8 bases had no gene match. Germline values: CDR1 DFQATT, CDR2 SNEGSKA (reference sequence). The length of the CDR3 is 13 residues. The CDR3 sequence: CSASLIAGGGQFF. CDR3 in DNA: TGCAGTGCTAGTTTGATAGCGGGAGGCGGGCAGTTCTTC.

This chain uses TRBV6-5 with TRBJ2-7; 9 bases map to TRBD1. J lost 7 bases, V lost 4 bases, and 11 bases had no gene match. The CDR3 runs to 15 residues. Germline V gene data show CDR1 as MNHEY and CDR2 as SVGAGI. The CDR3 loop reads CASSFKQGAQWEQYF. In nucleotides, the CDR3 is TGTGCCAGCAGTTTTAAACAGGGGGCGCAATGGGAGCAGTACTTC.

This clonotype was observed a handful of times. This sequence joins TRBV7-9 and TRBJ2-5, with D possibly TRBD2 on 6 matching bases. CDR1 and CDR2 (germline): SEHNR, FQNEAQ (reference sequence). V was clipped by 3 bases and J by 2 bases, with 13 bases between them. This CDR3 contains 15 residues. As DNA, the CDR3 is TGTGCCAGCAGCTTTTCCGTCCGGGGGCAAGAGACCCAGTACTTC. It yields the protein CASSFSVRGQETQYF.

This clonotype was seen a handful of times. V is TRBV5-1 and J is TRBJ2-7; D is perhaps TRBD1 (6 bases). Per the germline V gene, CDR1 is SGHRS and CDR2 is YFSETQ. V was pared by 0 bases and J by 3 bases, with 10 bases between. The CDR3 loop spans 14 amino acids. CDR3 sequence: CASSLGPGVYEQYF. The CDR3 DNA reads TGCGCCAGCAGCTTGGGGCCAGGGGTCTACGAGCAGTACTTC. Together with reference TRBV5-1 and TRBJ2-7, the CDR3 gives the full variable domain: KAGVTQTPRYLIKTRGQQVTLSCSPISGHRSVSWYQQTPGQGLQFLFEYFSETQRNKGNFPGRFSGRQFSNSRSEMNVSTLELGDSALYLCASSLGPGVYEQYFGPGTRLTVT.

The table lists this clonotype with a few counts. The chain carries TRBV29-1 and TRBJ2-1, with 14 bases identical to TRBD2. The CDR3 spans 15 residues. The germline V gene encodes CDR1 SQVTM and CDR2 ANQGSEA. Germline trimming cut 6 bases from V and 6 bases from J; bases unmatched to any gene: 7. The CDR3 region has the DNA TGCAGCGTCCAGACTAGCGGGAGGGGTGCCAATGAGCAGTTCTTC. Translated: CSVQTSGRGANEQFF.

The chain couples TRBV12-3 or TRBV12-4 to TRBJ2-7, with D hard to call. The ends were cut back, 6 bases at V and 2 bases at J, with 8 bases in the middle. The CDR3 consists of 12 residues. The CDR3 DNA follows: TGTGCCAGCAGGATTAGTCCCTACGAGCAGTACTTC. Its protein is CASRISPYEQYF.

The chain employs TRBV7-8 and TRBJ2-5, with a weak D call TRBD1 (6 bases). The germline CDR1 and CDR2 sequences are SGHVS and FQNEAQ. CDR3 size: 14 residues. V lost 3 bases and J lost 2, with 10 bases in between. The CDR3, as DNA: TGTGCCAGCAGCTTCAAGGGGGTACAAGAGACCCAGTACTTC. The encoded protein is CASSFKGVQETQYF. Together with reference TRBV7-8 and TRBJ2-5, the CDR3 gives the full variable domain: GAGVSQSPRYKVAKRGQDVALRCDPISGHVSLFWYQQALGQGPEFLTYFQNEAQLDKSGLPSDRFFAERPEGSVSTLKIQRTQQEDSAVYLCASSFKGVQETQYFGPGTRLLVL.

This clonotype was picked up many times. The germline gene is not matched at one end of the junction; a read error may be the cause. The chain is built from TRBV5-1 and TRBJ2-1, with 11 bases aligning to TRBD2. Germline CDR1 reads SGHRS; CDR2 reads YFSETQ. CDR3 size: 15 residues. CDR3 DNA sequence: TGTGCCAGCAGCCCGGGACTAGCGGCCTACAATGAGCAGTTCTTC. Its protein product is CASSPGLAAYNEQFF.

The chain couples TRBV10-3 to TRBJ2-7, with a weak D call TRBD2 (5 bases). This CDR3 has 11 residues. V gave up 6 bases and J gave up 6 bases, with 9 bases separating them. Germline V gene lookup returns CDR1 ENHRY and CDR2 SYGVKD. Here the CDR3 DNA reads TGTGCCATCAGGACCGGGGTCGAGCAGTACTTC. Protein: CAIRTGVEQYF.

This chain joins TRBV7-2 and TRBJ2-7, with D tentatively TRBD1 (6 bases). The germline CDR1 and CDR2 sequences are SGHTA and FQGNSA. The CDR3 sequence is 15 residues long. V lost 1 base, J lost 6 bases, and 16 bases lay in between. CDR3 DNA: TGTGCCAGCAGCTTAGGGGGACACCCGTCTGTCGAGCAGTACTTC. Its protein is CASSLGGHPSVEQYF.

This clonotype was found a few times. This chain links TRBV7-2 with TRBJ2-7, with D possibly being TRBD2 (5 bases). Germline values: CDR1 SGHTA, CDR2 FQGNSA. This CDR3 region has 13 residues. V shed 4 bases and J shed 7 bases, with 14 bases lying between them. CDR3 sequence: CASSYKAVVEQYF. CDR3 coding DNA: TGTGCCAGCAGCTATAAAGCGGTGGTTGAGCAGTACTTC.

There are a few counts of this clonotype. This chain links TRBV27 with TRBJ2-1, with 7 bases lining up with TRBD2. Germline V lookup: CDR1 MNHEY, CDR2 SMNVEV (reference sequence). CDR3 length: 14 residues. V gave up 3 bases and J gave up 6 bases; unmatched junction bases: 5. CDR3 bases: TGTGCCAGCAGTTTTGAGGGAGGGCCCAATGAGCAGTTCTTC. Translation: CASSFEGGPNEQFF.

The rearrangement joins TRBV28 to TRBJ2-1; unclear D gene. CDR1 is MDHEN and CDR2 is SYDVKM in the germline V gene. V lost 1 base and J 8 bases, leaving 15 bases between the germline ends. The CDR3 sequence is 15 residues long. In DNA form, the CDR3 reads TGTGCCAGCAGTTTATACCGGGCGCAGGTCGATGAGCAGTTCTTC. Amino acid sequence: CASSLYRAQVDEQFF.

This clonotype has a single count. The gene calls are TRBV24-1 and TRBJ2-5, with 12 bases identical to TRBD2. After removal of 4 bases from V and 4 bases from J, the junction contained 18 bases not matched to a gene. The CDR3 sequence is 20 residues long. Germline assignment: CDR1 KGHDR and CDR2 SFDVKD. The CDR3 is CATSDPRGRLAGGLRETQYF. The DNA of the CDR3 is TGTGCCACCAGTGACCCCCGGGGGCGGCTAGCGGGAGGGCTGCGAGAGACCCAGTACTTC.